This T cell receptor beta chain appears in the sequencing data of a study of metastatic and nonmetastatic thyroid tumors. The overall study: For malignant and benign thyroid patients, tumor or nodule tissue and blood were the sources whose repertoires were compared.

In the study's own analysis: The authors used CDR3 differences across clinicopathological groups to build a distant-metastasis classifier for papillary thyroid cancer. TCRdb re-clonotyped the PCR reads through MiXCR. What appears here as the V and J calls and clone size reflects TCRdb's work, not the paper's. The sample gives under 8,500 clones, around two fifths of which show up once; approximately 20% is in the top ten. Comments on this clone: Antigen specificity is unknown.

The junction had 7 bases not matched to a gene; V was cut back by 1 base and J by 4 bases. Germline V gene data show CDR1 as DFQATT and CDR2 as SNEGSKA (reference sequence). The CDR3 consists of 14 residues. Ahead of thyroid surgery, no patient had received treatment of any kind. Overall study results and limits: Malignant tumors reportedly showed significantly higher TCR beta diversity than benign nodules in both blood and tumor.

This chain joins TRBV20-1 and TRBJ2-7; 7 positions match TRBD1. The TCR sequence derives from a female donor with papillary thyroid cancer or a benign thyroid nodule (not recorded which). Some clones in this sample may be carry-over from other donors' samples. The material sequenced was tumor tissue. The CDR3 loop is CSARATGTEYEQYF. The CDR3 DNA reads TGCAGTGCTAGAGCTACCGGGACAGAATACGAGCAGTACTTC.